This T cell receptor beta chain was identified in a study of cytomegalovirus exposure and HLA in healthy donors. Study as a whole: The roughly 120 validation repertoires, a later analysis reported, used the same platform as the approximately 670 first-cohort repertoires.

Of note for this clone: Its cognate antigen is unknown.

Study results and caveats: In a later analysis, first-cohort TCR clusters were found to tend to co-occur in the 130 or so validation repertoires. In vitro assays verified that a few CMV-associated chains recognized CMV antigens specifically. Rare TCR sequences dominated, though some public TCRs recurred in many donors.

Data came from immunoSEQ multiplex PCR; TCRdb stores just in-frame clones and leaves some out. The sample includes around 120,000 clones, approximately 88% of them seen just once. The TCR originated in a man aged 18 to 30 in good health and CMV-seronegative. Sequencing used PBMCs.

The CDR3 spells CASTNRNTGELFF. The CDR3 region has the DNA TGTGCCAGCACTAACAGGAACACCGGGGAGCTGTTTTTT. J is TRBJ2-2 and V is TRBV9; D unresolved. This CDR3 has 13 amino acids. Trimming took off 6 bases at V and 1 base at J, with 7 bases between the two ends. Germline V gene data show CDR1 as SGDLS and CDR2 as YYNGEE.